This entry is about one T cell receptor (beta chain). Base qualities are not provided; no much larger clone lies one nucleotide away. The germline V gene (reference sequence) provides CDR1 SEHNR and CDR2 FQNEAQ. The CDR3 sequence holds 13 residues, the cysteine and phenylalanine included. Only CDR3 DNA is held: 39 bases, read in frame from base 1. The trim is 0 bases for V and 2 bases for J, with a gap of 5 bases between the germline ends. This specimen belongs to a study of graft-versus-host responses after intestinal transplantation (dated by TCRdb to the early 2020s). For the wider study: Recipients received multivisceral, liver-intestinal, or isolated intestinal transplants. All recipients received anti-thymocyte globulin induction followed by maintenance tacrolimus and steroids for about three years. Graft-versus-host and host-versus-graft alloreactive T cell clones were tracked in the graft, circulation and bone marrow after intestinal transplantation using bulk TCR-beta CDR3 sequencing. Alloreactive clones were identified by sequencing pre-transplant mixed lymphocyte reaction products and comparing them with unstimulated pre-transplant donor and recipient T cells. Of the 20 to 30 intestinal transplant recipients enrolled in the cohort, one of whom was a retransplant, a few patients without pretransplant specimens were excluded. A peak of at least 4% donor T cells among recipient peripheral blood mononuclear cells was the definition used for donor T cell macrochimerism. Instead of going to the commercial service, samples from a few later patients were sequenced in-house on an Illumina MiSeq and processed with MiXCR. What the study reported, not specific to this receptor: GvH clones were found in recipient bone marrow, and some of the GvH clones appeared earlier in ileal mucosa or blood, which is consistent with an intestinal mucosal origin. Patients with donor T cell macrochimerism had high GvH to HvG T cell clonal ratios in their allografts. Early after transplant, declines in HvG clones were associated with peak levels of circulating GvH clones. The relatively low number and heterogeneity of intestinal transplant patients limited the conclusions.

The library relied on the immunoSEQ multiplex PCR assay. For most patients, genomic DNA was isolated with the Qiagen DNeasy Blood and Tissue Kit and shipped frozen to Adaptive Biotechnologies for TCR sequencing. Adaptive Biotechnologies carried out high-throughput TCR-beta CDR3 sequencing of genomic DNA for most patients. Regarding the original processing steps: TCR sequencing data were retrieved from Adaptive's ImmunoSEQ software for about 17 patients, whereas three other patients were processed with MiXCR and VDJtools. To correct CD4 versus CD8 sorting errors, any sequence found in both subsets at a frequency ratio below 5:1 was removed. CDR3 nucleotide sequences shared between donor and recipient were removed because their origin could not be assigned. At least 2-fold expansion over unstimulated cells and a minimum CFSE-low frequency of 0.002% (template counts) or 0.001% (read counts) were required for clones to be classified as alloreactive. Clones detected in sequenced pre-transplant spleen, lymph node, or MLR CFSE-low populations of the donor or recipient were defined as mappable. Cumulative frequency of alloreactive clones was calculated as a percentage of all sequences weighted by copy number. TCRdb's version of the immuneACCESS table is confined to in-frame rearrangements and falls short of the full clone set. An unresolved V gene accounts for under half of the shortfall where checked; the remainder is of unknown origin. D and trimming come from the DNA, and the V and J calls and clone size come from that table. Across this sample there are more than 15,000 clones, with about two fifths seen only once. Jointly, the top ten make up under 4.5% of the sample.

Reading the label with the study, this specimen's time point is: cells obtained before transplantation from donor or recipient. In mixed lymphocyte reactions, roughly 200,000 CFSE-labeled pre-transplant responders were plated with roughly 200,000 irradiated violet-dye-labeled stimulators and cultured for 5 to 6 days. Proliferating CD3+CD4+CFSE-low and CD3+CD8+CFSE-low responder cells were FACS-sorted on a BD Influx sorter after the mixed lymphocyte reaction. This TCR came from a human patient who received an intestinal transplant. The sequence is built from TRBV7-9 and TRBJ2-7, with the D gene too uncertain to name. This specimen consisted of alloreactive CD8+ T cells from a mixed lymphocyte reaction culture, obtained before intestinal transplant. The meaning of the sample's cell subset or site label: CFSE-low proliferating T cells sorted from approximately 6-day pre-transplant mixed lymphocyte reaction (GvH or HvG direction). The CDR3 corresponds to CASSLAAAYEQYF. The sequenced DNA is TGTGCCAGCAGCTTAGCGGCTGCCTACGAGCAGTACTTC.